This T cell receptor (beta chain) was observed in a study of T cells in Graves' hyperthyroidism and ophthalmopathy. V lost 6 bases, J lost 0 bases, and 6 bases lay in between. The CDR3 totals 12 residues. Germline CDR1 reads MNHEY; CDR2 reads SMNVEV (reference sequence). Amplification of TCR beta CDR3 regions used RNA as the template. TCR CDR3 regions were first amplified by RT-PCR with HTBI primers. TCRdb recomputed calls from the multiplex PCR reads with MiXCR, one row per CDR3 protein. The top ten clones hold about 5% of a sample with approximately 420,000 distinct CDR3 sequences, around 13% of them seen once. There are many counts of this clonotype.

The clonotype was recovered from a woman aged 18-30 years with Graves' hyperthyroidism. The material sequenced was blood. V usage is TRBV27 and J usage is TRBJ2-7; D ambiguous. The CDR3 loop reads CASSSGSYEQYF. CDR3 nucleotides: TGTGCCAGCAGCTCCGGCTCCTACGAGCAGTACTTC.